The 23 T cell receptor beta chains reported below all come from one sample, sequenced in a study of early T cells in non-severe SARS-CoV-2 infection. One entry per CDR3 protein, called by TCRdb with MiXCR from the 5' RACE reads. The sample holds approximately 79,000 distinct CDR3 sequences, 13% seen once. The sample comprised whole blood. The receptor source for this set is an adult who was a healthcare worker with PCR-confirmed SARS-CoV-2 infection or an uninfected control (not recorded which).

This chain links TRBV5-6 with TRBJ2-7; D remains ambiguous. V dropped 4 bases and J dropped 6 bases, with 14 bases sitting between them. Germline V gene sequence: CDR1 SGHDT, CDR2 YYEEEE. This CDR3 has 13 amino acids. This CDR3 is CASSNRWASEQYF. For the CDR3, the DNA is TGTGCCAGCAGCAATAGGTGGGCGTCCGAGCAGTACTTC.

The rearrangement joins TRBV30 to TRBJ2-3, with unresolved D. V lost 6 bases to trimming and J lost 2 bases, with 6 bases between them. The CDR3 is 11 residues long. Germline loops: CDR1 GTSNPN, CDR2 SVGIG (reference sequence). CDR3 bases: TGTGCCTGTCTTATCACAGATACGCAGTATTTT. Its protein is CACLITDTQYF.

A few counts support this clonotype. The chain joins TRBV29-1 to TRBJ2-1; a possible D gene is TRBD2 (6 bases). The length of the CDR3 is 14 residues. From germline, CDR1 is SQVTM and CDR2 ANQGSEA. V lost 3 bases to trimming and J lost 0 bases, with 9 bases between them. The CDR3 DNA reads TGCAGCGTTGAGGTCGGGAGCTCCTACAATGAGCAGTTCTTC. It yields the protein CSVEVGSSYNEQFF.

V and J are TRBV12-3 or TRBV12-4 and TRBJ2-5; a weak D match, TRBD1 (6 bases). The CDR3 covers 14 residues. V shed 5 bases and J shed 2 bases, with 12 bases lying between them. Written as DNA, the CDR3 is TGTGCCAGCAGTCGAACAGGGCCGCAAGAGACCCAGTACTTC. It specifies CASSRTGPQETQYF.

In this sample, this clonotype turned up many times. V usage is TRBV12-3 or TRBV12-4 and J usage is TRBJ2-6; 8 bases align to TRBD1. This CDR3 has 15 amino acids. V shed 6 bases and J 6 bases; nucleotides not matched to a gene: 7. CDR3 sequence: CASRQTGAAANVLTF. CDR3 DNA: TGTGCCAGCAGGCAGACAGGGGCTGCGGCCAACGTCCTGACTTTC.

This clonotype was counted many times. The chain joins TRBV5-1 to TRBJ2-3; D not resolved. The CDR3 sequence is 13 residues long. Germline loops: CDR1 SGHRS, CDR2 YFSETQ. Between the trimmed V and J ends, which lost 2 bases and 4 bases, there was a span of 8 bases. CDR3: CASSLAIADTQYF. CDR3 coding DNA: TGCGCCAGCAGCTTAGCTATAGCAGATACGCAGTATTTT.

A few counts support this clonotype. This chain connects TRBV19 to TRBJ2-7, with D maybe TRBD1 (6 bases). Looked up from germline, CDR1 is LNHDA and CDR2 is SQIVND (reference sequence). Trimming pared 3 bases from V and 3 bases from J, leaving 12 bases between. The CDR3 has 14 residues. The DNA of the CDR3 is TGTGCCAGTAGTATCAGAGGGGGAGACTACGAGCAGTACTTC. Protein product: CASSIRGGDYEQYF. The full variable domain, its missing parts supplied by reference TRBV19 and TRBJ2-7, is DGGITQSPKYLFRKEGQNVTLSCEQNLNHDAMYWYRQDPGQGLRLIYYSQIVNDFQKGDIAEGYSVSREKKESFPLTVTSAQKNPTAFYLCASSIRGGDYEQYFGPGTRLTVT.

In DNA, the CDR3 is TGCAGTGCTAGTCCCCAAACAGGGGATGGCTACACCTTC. Protein sequence: CSASPQTGDGYTF. The V call is TRBV20-1, the J call TRBJ1-2; 7 bases line up with TRBD1. V was pared by 3 bases and J by 6 bases, with 7 bases of the junction left unmatched. CDR3 length: 13 amino acids. Looked up from germline, CDR1 is DFQATT and CDR2 is SNEGSKA (reference sequence).

This clonotype was counted many times. The chain has TRBV6-6 and TRBJ2-7, with TRBD2 matching 9 bases. The CDR3 consists of 15 residues. The germline V gene encodes CDR1 MNHNY and CDR2 SVGAGI (reference sequence). V lost 2 bases, J lost 4 bases, and 6 bases stayed unmatched. This CDR3 is CASSYSGTSSYEQYF. DNA of the CDR3: TGTGCCAGCAGTTACAGCGGGACTAGCTCTTACGAGCAGTACTTC.

This clonotype was picked up many times. V usage is TRBV20-1 and J usage is TRBJ2-3; maybe TRBD1 (5 bases). Trimming left V 0 bases short and J 0 bases short, with 13 bases between. Germline assignment: CDR1 DFQATT and CDR2 SNEGSKA (reference sequence). The CDR3 is 16 amino acids. CDR3 protein: CSARDRRRVSTDTQYF. CDR3 coding DNA: TGCAGTGCTAGAGATCGGCGCAGGGTCAGCACAGATACGCAGTATTTT.

This clonotype was seen only a few times. This chain uses TRBV6-9 with TRBJ1-1; D unresolved. Germline lookup yields CDR1 MNHGY and CDR2 SVAAGI. V lost 6 bases, J lost 0 bases, and 26 bases lay in between. The CDR3 is 19 amino acids. This CDR3 reads CASSPPRWIAFAMNTEAFF. The CDR3 DNA follows: TGTGCCAGCAGCCCCCCTCGATGGATTGCCTTTGCCATGAACACTGAAGCTTTCTTT.

This chain connects TRBV28 to TRBJ2-3; D remains ambiguous. In germline, CDR1 is MDHEN, CDR2 SYDVKM. V was trimmed by 4 bases and J by 7 bases, leaving 15 bases between them. This CDR3 region has 14 residues. The CDR3 nucleotides read TGTGCCAGCAGTTCCCGACCCGGCGGCAATACGCAGTATTTT. Translated: CASSSRPGGNTQYF.

The rearrangement uses TRBV28 and TRBJ1-1; possibly TRBD1 for D (6 bases). This CDR3 comprises 16 residues. Trimming stripped 4 bases from V and 7 bases from J, with 22 bases between. The V gene's germline CDR1 is MDHEN and CDR2 SYDVKM. The CDR3 coding sequence is TGTGCCAGCAGTTCGCACCCCCGCAGTTCCAGGGGTGAAGCTTTCTTT. Translated, it gives CASSSHPRSSRGEAFF. Together with reference TRBV28 and TRBJ1-1, the CDR3 gives the full variable domain: DVKVTQSSRYLVKRTGEKVFLECVQDMDHENMFWYRQDPGLGLRLIYFSYDVKMKEKGDIPEGYSVSREKKERFSLILESASTNQTSMYLCASSSHPRSSRGEAFFGQGTRLTVV.

The chain is built from TRBV6-1 and TRBJ1-2, with no clear D. V lost 7 bases and J 2 bases, leaving 11 bases between the germline ends. CDR3 length: 13 residues. Per germline, CDR1 MNHNS and CDR2 SASEGT. DNA for the CDR3: TGTGCCAGCACCCGCGAGAAAAACTATGGCTACACCTTC. Translating gives CASTREKNYGYTF.

This clonotype was seen a handful of times. The gene calls are TRBV27 and TRBJ1-1; tentative D call: TRBD1 (6 bases). The CDR3 sequence is 14 residues long. CDR1 MNHEY and CDR2 SMNVEV come from the germline V gene (reference sequence). V was clipped by 6 bases and J by 4 bases, with 15 bases between them. In DNA form, the CDR3 reads TGTGCCAGCAGCTTAGGGGGATACGGCACTGAAGCTTTCTTT. It translates to CASSLGGYGTEAFF.

The rearrangement links TRBV29-1 to TRBJ2-1, with 8 nucleotides matching TRBD1. Per the germline V gene, CDR1 is SQVTM and CDR2 is ANQGSEA. Germline trimming cut 6 bases from V and 7 bases from J; bases unmatched to any gene: 5. The CDR3 runs to 12 residues. The CDR3, as DNA: TGCAGCGTGCAGGGGGCTGGGAATGAGCAGTTCTTC. Its protein product is CSVQGAGNEQFF.

A few counts support this clonotype. The chain employs TRBV29-1 and TRBJ1-3; perhaps TRBD1 as D (6 bases). The CDR3 is 12 residues long. Trimming pared 6 bases from V and 0 bases from J, leaving 6 bases between. Germline CDR1 and CDR2: SQVTM and ANQGSEA. The CDR3 sequence: CSVDSSGNTIYF. For the CDR3, the DNA is TGCAGCGTGGACAGCTCTGGAAACACCATATATTTT.

Many counts were recorded for this clonotype. The rearrangement links TRBV2 to TRBJ2-3; 10 nucleotides match TRBD2. Trimming cost V 6 bases and J 4 bases; bases outside gene matches: 13. From germline, CDR1 is SNHLY and CDR2 FYNNEI. This CDR3 region has 17 residues. The CDR3 DNA is TGTGCCAGCAGGAGGGCCCTCAGCGGGAGGGTTGCAGATACGCAGTATTTT. Translation: CASRRALSGRVADTQYF. Together with reference TRBV2 and TRBJ2-3, the CDR3 gives the full variable domain: EPEVTQTPSHQVTQMGQEVILRCVPISNHLYFYWYRQILGQKVEFLVSFYNNEISEKSEIFDDQFSVERPDGSNFTLKIRSTKLEDSAMYFCASRRALSGRVADTQYFGPGTRLTVL.

The V gene is TRBV9, the J gene TRBJ1-2; D not resolved. The CDR3 covers 16 residues. The germline CDR1 and CDR2 sequences are SGDLS and YYNGEE. Trimming removed 0 bases from V and 3 bases from J, with 15 bases in between. The DNA for the CDR3 is TGTGCCAGCAGCGTAGCTCGGGAGCCAGCCTACTATGGCTACACCTTC. This sequence encodes CASSVAREPAYYGYTF.

This clonotype was seen at least ten times. This chain uses TRBV28 with TRBJ1-1; a possible D gene is TRBD1 (6 bases). Trimming took off 10 bases at V and 4 bases at J, with 19 bases between the two ends. This CDR3 contains 14 residues. CDR1 MDHEN and CDR2 SYDVKM come from the germline V gene. CDR3 residues: CATGLWGAGTEAFF. The DNA for the CDR3 is TGTGCCACCGGTTTGTGGGGGGCGGGCACTGAAGCTTTCTTT. Together with reference TRBV28 and TRBJ1-1, the CDR3 gives the full variable domain: DVKVTQSSRYLVKRTGEKVFLECVQDMDHENMFWYRQDPGLGLRLIYFSYDVKMKEKGDIPEGYSVSREKKERFSLILESASTNQTSMYLCATGLWGAGTEAFFGQGTRLTVV.

This clonotype was observed many times. This rearrangement joins TRBV18 to TRBJ2-1; 8 nucleotides align to TRBD1. CDR1 and CDR2 from the germline V gene are KGHSH and LQKENI. After removal of 3 bases from V and 2 bases from J, the junction contained 6 bases not matched to a gene. This CDR3 is 16 amino acids long. DNA of the CDR3: TGTGCCAGCTCACCCCTTTCAGGGGGCGCCTACAATGAGCAGTTCTTC. Residues: CASSPLSGGAYNEQFF.

Turning to this clonotype: At one end the junction does not follow the germline gene, possibly because of a read error. The V and J genes are TRBV4-1 and TRBJ2-5, with a weak D call TRBD2 (5 bases). Germline CDR1 MGHRA, CDR2 YSYEKL. This CDR3 is 14 amino acids long. Here the CDR3 reads CASSLGLREETQYF. For the CDR3, the DNA is TGCGCCAGTAGCCTCGGACTGAGAGAAGAGACCCAGTACTTC.

This clonotype was detected a few times. This chain connects TRBV6-4 to TRBJ2-2; 8 bases agree with TRBD2. CDR1 is MRHNA, CDR2 SNTAGT, per germline. Unmatched junction bases numbered 7, after V lost 7 bases and J lost 0 bases. The CDR3 extends over 16 amino acids. CDR3 bases: TGTGCCAGCACTCTCAGCGGGGGAGCGAACACCGGGGAGCTGTTTTTT. Translating gives CASTLSGGANTGELFF.